This TCR beta chain emerged from a study of OX40 agonist ivuxolimab in advanced cancers. The study in broad terms: Ivuxolimab, which targeted the costimulatory receptor OX40 (CD134), was an agonistic, fully human IgG2 monoclonal antibody. Intravenous ivuxolimab was administered to patients every 2 weeks at six dose levels: 0.01, 0.1, 0.3, 1.5, 3 and 10 mg/kg. Of the approximately 54 patients in dose escalation, around 20 had hepatocellular carcinoma, roughly 15 had melanoma, 9 had renal cell carcinoma and 9 had head and neck cancer. In the dose-escalation cohort, approximately 82% of patients were male, and the mean age was approximately 60 years, with a range of 23 to 79. Peripheral TCRbeta sequencing aimed to test whether ivuxolimab altered TCR sequence diversity and caused clonal T-cell expansion. The monotherapy dose-escalation portion (N of about 50 patients) of the phase I ivuxolimab trial is reported in the paper. Prior anti-PD-1, anti-PD-L1 or anti-CTLA-4 therapy was permitted, and checkpoint inhibitors had been received by about 44% of dose-escalation patients. Partial responses occurred in three dose-escalation patients: two with cutaneous melanoma and one with hepatocellular carcinoma.

Patients with autoimmune disease history or receiving systemic immunosuppression were excluded from the trial. In every dose cohort, peripheral blood was drawn for TCR sequencing at baseline, cycle 4 day 1, and cycle 7 day 1. Samples were obtained from an open-label, multicenter, first-in-human phase I dose-escalation trial of ivuxolimab. The trial enrolled adults with locally advanced or metastatic head and neck squamous cell, hepatocellular, melanoma or renal cell carcinoma. CD4+ and CD8+ T cells were sorted separately from peripheral blood before TCR sequencing. Genomic DNA was isolated from the sorted cells so that the TCRbeta CDR3 region could be sequenced. The immunoSEQ Assay was used for sequencing of TCRbeta CDR3 regions. In TCRdb, the immuneACCESS table is reduced to in-frame sequences with V and J assigned. These tables do not hold every clone; where another copy was compared, an unresolved V gene accounts for under half, and the others remain unexplained. This sample is represented by 65,000 to 95,000 clones; about four fifths of them were singletons. The ten largest clones capture 0.5% to 0.65% of the sample.

Paper-wide results and their limitations: Low levels of normalized T-cell clonal expansion were also shown by some nonresponding patients. At doses of 0.1 to 3.0 mg/kg, clonal expansion of both CD4+ and CD8+ blood T cells was observed from baseline to week 6. On average, CD8+ T cells showed more expanded clones than CD4+ T cells after ivuxolimab. In partial responders in the 0.1-3.0 mg/kg groups, normalized peripheral clonal expansion was found to be among the lowest, especially among CD8+ T cells. The antigen specificity of the peripheral T cells that underwent clonal expansion was not determined.

In the germline V gene, CDR1 corresponds to SGHAT and CDR2 to FQNNGV. From the cysteine through the phenylalanine, the CDR3 covers 16 amino acids. Only the CDR3 portion is preserved as DNA: 48 bases, with reading frame beginning at the first base. V is shortened by 1 base, J by 4 bases, and the region joining them spans 14 bases. Concerning this clone itself: Its antigen is not yet known. No base-level quality is on record; no much larger clone is a single base apart.

The sequences come from CD4+ or CD8+ T cells sorted from blood, collected in a trial of the OX40 agonist ivuxolimab. The clonotype originates from an adult with an advanced solid tumor such as melanoma, head and neck, liver or kidney cancer. The V and J genes are TRBV11-2 and TRBJ1-3; possibly the D gene is TRBD1, per 5 matching bases. The DNA reads TGTGCCAGCAGCTTAGGCTCCGGGACGGTAGGAAACACCATATATTTT. It encodes CASSLGSGTVGNTIYF.